This is a list of T cell receptor beta chains from one sample in a study of blood T cell repertoires in COVID-19. Sequencing was performed with immunoSEQ multiplex PCR; in TCRdb, only in-frame clones are kept and a portion is missing. Of 50,000 to 60,000 clones detected, approximately 90% appear once; the ten largest clones hold 9.7%. Sequenced sample: peripheral blood. All receptors come from a woman of 80 years or more with acute or convalescent COVID-19. CDR3s include the opening cysteine and the closing phenylalanine or tryptophan. A D gene is named only where the DNA matches it firmly. Not every row has a clone size; where given, it reads once, few, many or a size class.

>TRBD1|-|TRBV4-3|TRBJ2-3
CASSQELHRDRGSPDTQYF
TGCGCCAGCAGCCAAGAGTTGCACCGGGACAGGGGGTCCCCAGATACGCAGTATTTT
>-|-|TRBV7-9|TRBJ1-1
CASSLVGLMNTEAFF
TGTGCCAGCAGCTTAGTAGGACTGATGAACACTGAAGCTTTCTTT
>-|-|TRBV7-8|TRBJ1-5
CASSLAVAGNQPQHF
TGTGCCAGCAGCTTAGCGGTGGCAGGGAATCAGCCCCAGCATTTT
>TRBD2|-|TRBV7-9|TRBJ2-5
CASSPSGSRKTQYF
TGTGCCAGCAGTCCGAGCGGGAGTAGGAAGACCCAGTACTTC
>TRBD1|-|TRBV19|TRBJ1-2
CASSPTGGVRYGYTF
TGTGCCAGTAGTCCGACAGGGGGCGTAAGATATGGCTACACCTTC
>-|-|TRBV7-2|TRBJ1-2
CASSSNPGNYGYTF
TGTGCCAGCAGCTCGAACCCAGGGAACTATGGCTACACCTTC
>-|-|TRBV5-8|TRBJ2-1
CASSYPGLANYNEQFF
TGTGCCAGCAGCTACCCCGGGCTAGCCAACTACAATGAGCAGTTCTTC
>-|-|TRBV5-6|TRBJ1-2
CASSLGVSSNYGYTF
TGTGCCAGCAGCCTCGGGGTCAGTTCTAACTATGGCTACACCTTC
>TRBD1|-|TRBV7-9|TRBJ1-1
CASSSGGLDTEAFF
TGTGCCAGCAGCTCAGGGGGCCTGGACACTGAAGCTTTCTTT
>TRBD1|-|TRBV5-6|TRBJ1-1
CASSLDRETEAFF
TGTGCCAGCAGCCTGGACAGGGAGACTGAAGCTTTCTTT
>TRBD1|-|TRBV4-1|TRBJ1-2
CASSQETGDYGYTF
TGCGCCAGCAGCCAAGAGACAGGGGACTATGGCTACACCTTC
>TRBD1|-|TRBV6-1|TRBJ1-4
CASSVNRDRAQSSEKLFF
TGTGCCAGCAGTGTAAACCGGGACAGGGCCCAATCGAGCGAAAAACTGTTTTTT
>-|-|TRBV5-1|TRBJ1-1
CASSLAQVNTEAFF
TGCGCCAGCAGCTTGGCACAAGTGAACACTGAAGCTTTCTTT
>TRBD1|-|TRBV19|TRBJ2-2
CASSPRQGTGELFF
TGTGCCAGTAGTCCCCGACAGGGCACCGGGGAGCTGTTTTTT
>-|-|TRBV5-6|TRBJ1-2
CASSWEHGYTF
TGTGCCAGCAGCTGGGAGCATGGCTACACCTTC
>TRBD1|-|TRBV10-2|TRBJ2-7
CASSDHATGGDEQYF
TGCGCCAGCAGTGACCATGCGACAGGGGGCGACGAGCAGTACTTC
>-|-|TRBV19|TRBJ2-1
CASSIGPQGFYYNEQFF
TGTGCCAGTAGTATAGGTCCACAGGGCTTCTATTACAATGAGCAGTTCTTC
>-|-|TRBV2|TRBJ2-7
CASSSGVYEQYF
TGTGCCAGCAGTTCGGGAGTGTACGAGCAGTACTTC
>-|once|TRBV5-1|TRBJ2-1
CASSFWRAPWDNEQFF
TGCGCCAGCAGCTTCTGGCGGGCCCCCTGGGACAATGAGCAGTTCTTC
>-|-|TRBV3-1/TRBV3-2|TRBJ2-1
CASSQAFVGEQFF
TGTGCCAGCAGCCAAGCTTTCGTCGGGGAGCAGTTCTTC
>TRBD1|once|TRBV27|TRBJ2-7
CASRDRVEQYF
TGTGCCAGCAGGGACAGGGTCGAGCAGTACTTC
>TRBD1|-|TRBV6-5|TRBJ2-5
CASRRQGPGETQYF
TGTGCCAGCAGAAGACAGGGACCCGGCGAGACCCAGTACTTC
>-|-|TRBV4-3|TRBJ1-1
CASSQERERYGNTEAFF
TGCGCCAGCAGCCAAGAACGGGAACGATACGGGAACACTGAAGCTTTCTTT
>-|-|TRBV4-2|TRBJ1-4
CASSQRGLNEKLFF
TGTGCCAGCAGCCAACGGGGTTTAAATGAAAAACTGTTTTTT
>TRBD1|-|TRBV6-1|TRBJ2-7
CASSESPGQIWEQYF
TGTGCCAGCAGTGAATCGCCGGGACAGATTTGGGAGCAGTACTTC
>-|-|TRBV7-2|TRBJ1-2
CASSPKTDYGYTF
TGTGCCAGCAGCCCGAAGACAGACTATGGCTACACCTTC
>TRBD1|-|TRBV27|TRBJ2-3
CASWDRANTDTQYF
TGTGCCAGTTGGGACAGGGCTAACACAGATACGCAGTATTTT
>TRBD1|-|TRBV5-1|TRBJ1-2
CASSLRGQMTISGGYTF
TGCGCCAGCAGCTTGAGGGGACAGATGACAATATCGGGCGGCTACACCTTC
>TRBD2|once|TRBV9|TRBJ2-1
CASSPGTSGRRTFNEQFF
TGTGCCAGCAGCCCTGGGACTAGCGGGAGGCGGACTTTCAATGAGCAGTTCTTC
>-|once|TRBV6-5|TRBJ1-4
CASSRTVNEKLFF
TGTGCCAGCTCCCGGACAGTTAATGAAAAACTGTTTTTT
>-|-|TRBV24-1|TRBJ2-1
CATSEQGDHNEQFF
TGTGCCACCAGTGAGCAAGGAGACCACAATGAGCAGTTCTTC
>-|-|TRBV7-2|TRBJ2-7
CASSLGSGVKIYEQYF
TGTGCCAGCAGCTTAGGTTCGGGAGTAAAAATCTACGAGCAGTACTTC
>TRBD2|-|TRBV5-4|TRBJ2-3
CASSPRGVAGGTTDTQYF
TGTGCCAGCAGCCCCCGCGGGGTAGCGGGAGGAACCACAGATACGCAGTATTTT
>-|-|TRBV13|TRBJ2-7
CASSVRGFSYEQYF
TGTGCCAGCAGCGTAAGAGGCTTCTCCTACGAGCAGTACTTC
>TRBD2|-|TRBV9|TRBJ2-7
CASSVQAGDYEQYF
TGTGCCAGCAGCGTGCAAGCGGGAGACTACGAGCAGTACTTC
>-|-|TRBV19|TRBJ2-1
CASSGPALDEQFF
TGTGCCAGTAGTGGGCCGGCTCTGGATGAGCAGTTCTTC
>-|-|TRBV19|TRBJ2-3
CASSASVGTDTQYF
TGTGCCAGTAGTGCCAGCGTAGGCACAGATACGCAGTATTTT
>TRBD2|-|TRBV27|TRBJ2-2
CASSITGTSVTGGELFF
TGTGCCAGCAGTATTACCGGGACTAGCGTTACTGGCGGGGAGCTGTTTTTT
>-|-|TRBV5-1|TRBJ1-6
CASSLEGGSGSPLHF
TGCGCCAGCAGCTTGGAGGGCGGGTCGGGCTCACCCCTCCACTTT
>TRBD1|-|TRBV30|TRBJ1-5
CAWSPGTDFYSNQPQHF
TGTGCCTGGAGTCCCGGGACAGATTTTTATAGCAATCAGCCCCAGCATTTT
>-|-|TRBV19|TRBJ1-3
CASSIRGSSGNTIYF
TGTGCCAGTAGTATCAGGGGATCCTCTGGAAACACCATATATTTT
>-|-|TRBV27|TRBJ1-4
CASSPGQLANEKLFF
TGTGCCAGCAGTCCAGGACAGTTGGCGAATGAAAAACTGTTTTTT
>-|-|TRBV20-1|TRBJ2-7
CSARAGFEQYF
TGCAGTGCTAGAGCCGGGTTCGAGCAGTACTTC
>TRBD1|once|TRBV4-2|TRBJ1-1
CASSSYPGQGATEAFF
TGTGCCAGCAGCTCTTATCCGGGACAGGGGGCAACTGAAGCTTTCTTT
>-|-|TRBV7-8|TRBJ1-1
CASSLYILNSVSSEAFF
TGTGCCAGCAGCTTATATATTTTAAATTCAGTGTCCTCTGAAGCTTTCTTT
>-|once|TRBV21-1|TRBJ1-5
CASGRIPGQVDSNQPQHF
TGTGCCAGCGGACGGATACCGGGACAGGTTGATAGCAATCAGCCCCAGCATTTT
>TRBD2|few|TRBV7-2|TRBJ2-3
CASSLGLAGVWTDTQYF
TGTGCCAGCAGCTTGGGACTAGCGGGAGTTTGGACAGATACGCAGTATTTT
>TRBD1|-|TRBV27|TRBJ1-6
CASSPWTGGVRNSPLHF
TGTGCCAGCAGTCCGTGGACAGGGGGCGTTCGGAATTCACCCCTCCACTTT
>TRBD2|-|TRBV2|TRBJ2-7
CASTRGTSGAYEQYF
TGTGCCAGCACCAGAGGGACTAGCGGCGCCTACGAGCAGTACTTC
>-|-|TRBV6-5|TRBJ2-7
CASSYDLPQGQGEQYF
TGTGCCAGCAGTTATGACCTCCCCCAGGGGCAGGGCGAGCAGTACTTC
>TRBD1|-|TRBV4-3|TRBJ1-1
CASSQDLGTGENTEAFF
TGCGCCAGCAGCCAAGATTTAGGGACAGGGGAGAACACTGAAGCTTTCTTT
>-|-|TRBV3-1/TRBV3-2|TRBJ2-5
CASSQDRGRETQYF
TGTGCCAGCAGCCAAGATAGGGGTCGAGAGACCCAGTACTTC
>TRBD1|-|TRBV24-1|TRBJ2-3
CATSDPFGTGKADTQYF
TGTGCCACCAGTGATCCTTTCGGGACAGGGAAAGCAGATACGCAGTATTTT
>-|-|TRBV18|TRBJ1-1
CASSPKKTLNTEAFF
TGTGCCAGCTCACCCAAAAAGACTCTGAACACTGAAGCTTTCTTT
>-|-|TRBV27|TRBJ1-1
CASSLPGLNTEAFF
TGTGCCAGCAGTTTACCAGGGTTGAACACTGAAGCTTTCTTT